This T cell receptor beta chain is drawn from a study of blood T cells in healthy people across ages. CDR3 length: 17 amino acids. Germline CDR1 SGDLS, CDR2 YYNGEE. Trimming removed 2 bases at V and 11 bases at J, with 28 bases between. Next came a second PCR, run for roughly 7 to 12 cycles, which used a sample-barcoded 5' primer along with a J-beta primer mix. Any given sample supplied a minimum of 2.5 million CDR3-containing paired-end reads. Via MiXCR, TCRdb re-called the 5' RACE reads, giving one row per CDR3 protein. The sample holds fewer than 1.5 million distinct CDR3 sequences, approximately 42% seen once. Study-wide results and limits: The study found TCR beta diversity correlated strongly with naive T cell percentage. Relative to aged donors, long-lived donors carried more naive CD4+ cells and displayed higher diversity. Not knowing donor CMV status may have confounded expanded clonotype changes.

Comment on this clonotype: Its specificity is not known.

Input material: blood. The sequence was obtained from a woman between 18 and 30 years old in good health. The chain is built from TRBV9 and TRBJ2-5; no clear D. The CDR3 DNA is TGTGCCAGCAGCGTCCGTAGAAAACCACTAAACGACAATGAGCAGTACTTC. It is translated as CASSVRRKPLNDNEQYF. The variable domain in full, completed from reference TRBV9 and TRBJ2-5, reads DSGVTQTPKHLITATGQRVTLRCSPRSGDLSVYWYQQSLDQGLQFLIQYYNGEERAKGNILERFSAQQFPDLHSELNLSSLELGDSALYFCASSVRRKPLNDNEQYFGPGTRLLVL.